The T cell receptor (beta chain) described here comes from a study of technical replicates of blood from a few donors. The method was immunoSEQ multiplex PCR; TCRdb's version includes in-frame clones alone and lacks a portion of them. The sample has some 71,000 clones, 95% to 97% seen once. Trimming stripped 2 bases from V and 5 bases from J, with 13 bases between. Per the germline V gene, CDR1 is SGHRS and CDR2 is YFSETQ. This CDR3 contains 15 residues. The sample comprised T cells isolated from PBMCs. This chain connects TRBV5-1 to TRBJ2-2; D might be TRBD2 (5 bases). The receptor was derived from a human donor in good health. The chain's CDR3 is CASSLFTTGTGELFF. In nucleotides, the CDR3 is TGCGCCAGCAGCTTATTTACGACGGGGACCGGGGAGCTGTTTTTT.